This T cell receptor beta chain is drawn from a study of tumor and adjacent non-tumor tissue in lung cancer. Study-level findings and limits: Shorter survival was associated with higher TCR diversity in tumors.

TCRbeta libraries were built with three rounds of nested PCR, modified from ARM-PCR. MiXCR, run by TCRdb on the multiplex PCR reads, gives a single entry per CDR3 protein. The sample consists of 60,000 to 90,000 distinct CDR3 sequences, 77% of them appearing once. This clonotype came up once. What it recognizes is unknown. Mismatch with germline at one junction end may stem from a read error. RNA was extracted from bulk tissue without any cell sorting. The CDR3 length is 13 residues. CDR1 and CDR2 from the germline V gene are ENHRY and SYGVKD. This TCR was sampled from a woman in her 50s with non-small cell lung cancer. Sequencing was carried out using lung tumor tissue. The chain uses TRBV10-3 and TRBJ1-1; D gene uncertain. The CDR3 spells CAISAITNTEALF. CDR3 nucleotide sequence: TGTGCCATCAGTGCGATAACGAACACTGAAGCTCTCTTT.